This TCR beta chain was identified in a study of vaccination and CD4 T cells after COVID-19. Worth noting for this clonotype: The antigen remains undetermined.

The CDR3 has 15 amino acids. Germline-derived CDR1 and CDR2 are MNHNS and SASEGT. V was cut by 6 bases and J by 5 bases, with 17 bases left in between. The study sequenced cultured CD4+ T cell DNA using the Oncomine TCR Beta short-read assay. Using its own MiXCR run on the PCR reads, TCRdb lists one record per CDR3 protein. Here the sample spans some 13,000 distinct CDR3 sequences, less than 70% being singletons. This sample's treatment: approximately nine-day PBMC culture with coronavirus spike peptide pools or control peptides (ViraFEST assay). This sequence originates from a human donor who had recovered from COVID-19. This chain links TRBV6-1 with TRBJ1-5; tentative D call: TRBD1 (6 bases). Sequencing was done on a sample of CD4+ T cells from blood, cultured in vitro. Here the CDR3 reads CASSPTGSAYQPQHF. DNA of the CDR3: TGTGCCAGCAGCCCTACAGGGAGCGCCTATCAGCCCCAGCATTTT.